Many counts were recorded for the clone carrying this T cell receptor beta chain. The antigen remains undetermined. This specimen belongs to a study of metastatic and nonmetastatic thyroid tumors. Across the whole study: Across peripheral blood and tumor or nodule tissue samples taken from malignant and benign thyroid patients, the repertoires were compared with one another. The study's findings and limits: As reported, TCR beta diversity in blood and tumor was significantly higher in malignant thyroid tumors than in benign nodules.

Until they underwent thyroid surgery, no patient had received any treatment. From the PCR reads, TCRdb re-called clones with MiXCR. The sample lists 25,000 to 30,000 clones; about 15% were seen once. The V end was cut by 3 bases, the J end by 4 bases, with 9 bases between. In germline, CDR1 is DFQATT, CDR2 SNEGSKA (reference sequence). This CDR3 is built from 13 residues. V usage is TRBV20-1 and J usage is TRBJ2-2, with D perhaps TRBD1 or TRBD2 (6 bases each). Source material: blood. The origin of this receptor is a female donor with papillary thyroid cancer or a benign thyroid nodule (not recorded which). Some clones in this sample may be carry-over from other donors' samples. CDR3 residues: CSASSGATGELFF. The CDR3 nucleotides read TGCAGTGCTAGTTCGGGGGCCACCGGGGAGCTGTTTTTT.